In its sample, the clone carrying this TCR beta chain was seen a few times. Its antigen is undetermined. The CDR3 is made up of 15 amino acids. CDR1 and CDR2 (germline): LNHNV, YYDKDF (reference sequence). This table comes from immunoSEQ multiplex PCR, and its TCRdb copy is limited to in-frame clones, with some not included. The table records about 120,000 clones, approximately 80% of them present only once. The data originate from a study of radiotherapy plus CTLA-4 blockade in lung cancer. The wider study: An objective response was seen in 18% of patients, and disease control in about 31%.

Study-level points and caveats: According to reports, early shifts in blood T cell clones, alongside interferon-beta, forecast response most accurately. Blood saw expansion of tumor-derived TCR clones after radiotherapy plus ipilimumab.

This TCR was recovered from a human donor with non-small cell lung cancer who had a partial response to radiotherapy plus ipilimumab. The material sequenced was peripheral blood, taken from a patient treated with radiotherapy plus ipilimumab. The chain employs TRBV15 and TRBJ2-5; TRBD2 aligns across 10 bases. The J call may be mistaken, given a closer DNA end match to TRBJ2-7. Written as DNA, the CDR3 is TGTGCCACCAGTGTCAAAGCGGGAGGGCCCCACGAGCAGTACTTC. It translates to CATSVKAGGPHEQYF.